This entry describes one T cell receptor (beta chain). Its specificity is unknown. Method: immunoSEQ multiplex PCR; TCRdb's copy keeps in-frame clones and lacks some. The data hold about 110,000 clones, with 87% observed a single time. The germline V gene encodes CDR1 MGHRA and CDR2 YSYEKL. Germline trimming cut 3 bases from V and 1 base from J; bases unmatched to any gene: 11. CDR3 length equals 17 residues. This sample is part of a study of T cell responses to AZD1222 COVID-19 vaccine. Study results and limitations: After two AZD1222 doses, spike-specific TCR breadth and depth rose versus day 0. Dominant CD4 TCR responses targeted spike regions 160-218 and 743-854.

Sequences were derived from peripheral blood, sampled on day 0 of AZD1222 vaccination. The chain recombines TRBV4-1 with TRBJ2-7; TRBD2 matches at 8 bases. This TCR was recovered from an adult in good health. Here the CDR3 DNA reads TGCGCCAGCAGCCAGGGGAGTACTAGCGGACTATCCTACGAGCAGTACTTC. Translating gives CASSQGSTSGLSYEQYF.